These 10 T cell receptor beta chains came from one sample sequenced in a study of OX40 agonist ivuxolimab in advanced cancers. The data were produced by immunoSEQ multiplex PCR, yet TCRdb's version contains in-frame clones alone and is incomplete. Among approximately 34,000 clones listed, about four fifths were seen once. This specimen was CD4+ or CD8+ T cells sorted from blood, taken in a trial of the OX40 agonist ivuxolimab. These receptors originate from an adult with an advanced solid tumor such as melanoma, head and neck, liver or kidney cancer.

The chain employs TRBV28 and TRBJ1-3, with D uncertain. Germline V gene lookup returns CDR1 MDHEN and CDR2 SYDVKM. The CDR3 loop spans 14 amino acids. V was trimmed by 2 bases and J by 4 bases, leaving 9 bases between them. Written as DNA, the CDR3 is TGTGCCAGCAGTTTAACGGGGAGAGGAAACACCATATATTTT. Protein product: CASSLTGRGNTIYF.

V is TRBV12-5 and J is TRBJ2-3, with no clear D. The CDR3 runs 13 residues. The germline V and J ends were trimmed by 1 base and 8 bases, with 10 bases remaining between them. The germline gives CDR1 LGHNT, CDR2 FRNRAP. In DNA form, the CDR3 reads TGTGCTAGTGGTTTGGGACCCCCCAGTACGCAGTATTTT. Residues: CASGLGPPSTQYF.

J is TRBJ1-2 and V is TRBV6-6; TRBD1 might be the D (6 bases). Trimming left V 5 bases short and J 8 bases short, with 15 bases between. This CDR3 comprises 13 residues. Germline-derived CDR1 and CDR2 are MNHNY and SVGAGI (reference sequence). The CDR3 DNA reads as TGTGCCAGCAGTCGGAGAACAGGGTACGGCTACACCTTC. This codes for CASSRRTGYGYTF.

The rearrangement joins TRBV13 to TRBJ2-3, with D possibly called TRBD1 or TRBD2 (5 bases each). This CDR3 contains 16 residues. Germline values: CDR1 PRHDT, CDR2 FYEKMQ (reference sequence). Between the trimmed V and J ends, which lost 1 base and 4 bases, there was a span of 15 bases. CDR3 amino acids: CASSLVSGQGADTQYF. The CDR3, as DNA: TGTGCCAGCAGCTTAGTTTCCGGGCAGGGAGCAGATACGCAGTATTTT.

The CDR3 DNA reads TGTGCCAGCAGCTTAGATTCAGCCGAGCAGTACTTC. It codes for CASSLDSAEQYF. J is TRBJ2-7 and V is TRBV7-2, with D unresolved. Germline V gene lookup returns CDR1 SGHTA and CDR2 FQGNSA. This CDR3 has 12 residues. V lost 1 base, J lost 6 bases, and 7 bases lay in between.

The V call is TRBV7-6, the J call TRBJ2-7, with D perhaps TRBD1 (6 bases). The CDR3 extends over 15 amino acids. Germline loops: CDR1 SGHVS, CDR2 FNYEAQ. Trimming removed 1 base at V and 6 bases at J, with 16 bases between. CDR3 loop: CASSLGAGTSSEQYF. CDR3 DNA sequence: TGTGCCAGCAGCTTAGGGGCAGGGACATCTAGCGAGCAGTACTTC.

This clone appeared once. The chain recombines TRBV4-2 with TRBJ2-7; D uncertain. CDR1 is LGHNA and CDR2 is YNFKEQ in the germline V gene. The CDR3 loop spans 16 amino acids. V lost 2 bases and J 4 bases, leaving 18 bases between the germline ends. The CDR3 bases are TGTGCCAGCAGCCAATTTCGGGTTTTAAGTGGGTACGAGCAGTACTTC. Translated: CASSQFRVLSGYEQYF.

The J gene is TRBJ1-2, the V gene TRBV5-5, with TRBD1 as a possible D gene (5 bases). Germline CDR1 reads SGHKS; CDR2 reads YYEKEE (reference sequence). This CDR3 spans 14 amino acids. V lost 5 bases, J lost 0 bases, and 11 bases lay in between. The CDR3 region is CASREGTANYGYTF. The CDR3 DNA reads as TGTGCCAGCAGAGAGGGGACCGCTAACTATGGCTACACCTTC.

The rearrangement joins TRBV28 to TRBJ2-7; tentative D call: TRBD2 (5 bases). Trimming took off 5 bases at V and 3 bases at J, with 8 bases between the two ends. This CDR3 region has 12 residues. In germline, CDR1 is MDHEN, CDR2 SYDVKM. The CDR3 DNA reads TGTGCCAGCAGTGTCGGAGGCTACGAGCAGTACTTC. Its translation is CASSVGGYEQYF.

The chain joins TRBV5-4 to TRBJ1-1, with D maybe TRBD1 (5 bases). V was shortened by 3 bases and J by 3 bases, with 9 bases between the two germline ends. The length of the CDR3 is 13 residues. Germline V CDR1 and CDR2: SGHNT, YYREEE (reference sequence). CDR3 protein: CASSYRGDTEAFF. DNA for the CDR3: TGTGCCAGCAGCTATCGAGGGGACACTGAAGCTTTCTTT.